This T cell receptor beta chain appears in the sequencing data of a study of T cell responses to AZD1222 COVID-19 vaccine. Study-wide results and limits: At 160-218 and 743-854, vaccine-associated CD4 TCRs were dominant, and they spanned spike. Repertoire sampling occurred only after the peak T cell response. Donor demographics were predominantly white British with a female majority; clonal diversity may be underestimated. Variant regions that are unmutated are reportedly the target of nearly half of spike-specific TCRs.

About this clone: Its antigen is unidentified.

V dropped 2 bases and J dropped 6 bases, with 19 bases sitting between them. CDR1 is GTSNPN, CDR2 SVGIG, per germline (reference sequence). CDR3 length: 16 residues. TCRdb's table, derived via immunoSEQ multiplex PCR, lists solely in-frame clones and lacks some. Of about 93,000 clones in the sample, approximately 89% are singletons; the top ten hold approximately 2.6%. This rearrangement joins TRBV30 to TRBJ2-2, with unresolved D. The receptor was isolated from an adult in good health. The material was peripheral blood, obtained on day 0 of MenACWY control vaccination. The CDR3 reads CAWSIIPGLSAGELFF. CDR3 nucleotides: TGTGCCTGGAGTATCATACCGGGCTTGTCAGCCGGGGAGCTGTTTTTT.